This T cell receptor beta chain derives from a study of vaccination effects on CD4 cells after COVID-19. Study-level information: A couple of convalescent patients gave samples 16 days and one week before vaccination.

Clones were read by immunoSEQ multiplex PCR, and TCRdb kept only the in-frame ones, dropping some. The sample has around 28,000 clones, 65% to 85% seen once. Losses at the gene ends were 6 bases for V and 3 bases for J; bases not matched to a gene: 5. Germline V lookup: CDR1 KGHSH, CDR2 LQKENI. The CDR3 has 13 amino acids. Antigen-specific CD4+ T cell clonotypes were called by their expansion after viral peptide-pool culture in ViraFEST. Isolating CD4+ T cells followed around nine days of culture. Confirmation by PCR established that the person had SARS-CoV-2 infection between March and December 2020. About 2.1 million PBMC were placed in each well, which was supplemented with 10 IU/ml IL-2 and roughly 10 ug/ml peptides. This clone was counted a few times. Its antigen is not known. General observations from the study: The study found marked clonal contraction of infection- and vaccine-induced clones late after vaccination.

The specimen was CD4+ T cells from PBMCs cultured with HCoV-NL63 spike peptides, collected before COVID-19 vaccination. V is TRBV18 and J is TRBJ2-7; 7 bases match TRBD1. This TCR derives from a human donor who had a prior SARS-CoV-2 infection. CDR3 protein: CASSRDSFYEQYF. The CDR3 nucleotides are TGTGCCAGCTCCCGGGACAGCTTCTACGAGCAGTACTTC.